Following are 15 T cell receptor beta chains from one sample sequenced in a study of T cell changes during pregnancy in multiple sclerosis. Clones were read by immunoSEQ multiplex PCR, and TCRdb kept only the in-frame ones, dropping some. In the table there are about 43,000 clones, roughly nine tenths of which are singletons. The material sequenced was peripheral blood, taken in the second trimester of pregnancy. The receptor source for this set is a female donor in good health, enrolled as a control in a pregnancy study.

This rearrangement joins TRBV5-6 to TRBJ1-5; weak D call: TRBD1 (6 bases). This CDR3 has 15 amino acids. Trimming cost V 0 bases and J 0 bases, with 7 bases left between them. The germline V gene has CDR1 SGHDT and CDR2 YYEEEE. This chain's CDR3 is CASSLDRDSNQPQHF. The CDR3 DNA is TGTGCCAGCAGCTTGGACAGGGATAGCAATCAGCCCCAGCATTTT.

The genes are TRBV18 and TRBJ1-1, with 7 bases aligning to TRBD1. The CDR3 spans 14 residues. Germline V CDR1 and CDR2: KGHSH, LQKENI. Unmatched junction bases numbered 8, after V lost 3 bases and J lost 7 bases. CDR3 nucleotides: TGTGCCAGCTCACCTAAGACAGGGCGGGGTGAAGCTTTCTTT. It specifies CASSPKTGRGEAFF.

The chain is built from TRBV2 and TRBJ1-3; 8 nucleotides align to TRBD1. Germline V gives CDR1 SNHLY, CDR2 FYNNEI. The CDR3 totals 15 residues. The trim removed 6 bases at V and 0 bases at J, leaving 4 bases unmatched. The CDR3, as DNA: TGTGCCAGCAGGCGTACAGGGGGCTCTGGAAACACCATATATTTT. Its translation: CASRRTGGSGNTIYF. The full variable domain, its missing parts supplied by reference TRBV2 and TRBJ1-3, is EPEVTQTPSHQVTQMGQEVILRCVPISNHLYFYWYRQILGQKVEFLVSFYNNEISEKSEIFDDQFSVERPDGSNFTLKIRSTKLEDSAMYFCASRRTGGSGNTIYFGEGSWLTVV.

This sequence joins TRBV5-5 and TRBJ1-2, with D hard to call. Trimming removed 3 bases at V and 1 base at J, with 22 bases between. The CDR3 is 18 amino acids. CDR1 and CDR2 from the germline V gene are SGHKS and YYEKEE (reference sequence). CDR3 in DNA: TGTGCCAGCAGCTCTGGTTTCGGGAGGCAAAGACTTAACTATGGCTACACCTTC. It translates to CASSSGFGRQRLNYGYTF. Combining the CDR3 with reference TRBV5-5 and TRBJ1-2 gives the whole variable domain DAGVTQSPTHLIKTRGQQVTLRCSPISGHKSVSWYQQVLGQGPQFIFQYYEKEERGRGNFPDRFSARQFPNYSSELNVNALLLGDSALYLCASSSGFGRQRLNYGYTFGSGTRLTVV.

V is TRBV5-6 and J is TRBJ2-1; tentative D call: TRBD2 (6 bases). The CDR3 runs to 15 residues. Germline V gives CDR1 SGHDT, CDR2 YYEEEE. With 4 bases removed from V and 10 bases from J, the gap between germline ends came to 21 bases. The CDR3 reads CASSNGWGWGDEQFF. The CDR3 DNA follows: TGTGCCAGCAGCAATGGCTGGGGGTGGGGGGACGAGCAGTTCTTC. The full variable domain, in which reference TRBV5-6 and TRBJ2-1 provide the parts outside the CDR3, is DAGVTQSPTHLIKTRGQQVTLRCSPKSGHDTVSWYQQALGQGPQFIFQYYEEEERQRGNFPDRFSGHQFPNYSSELNVNALLLGDSALYLCASSNGWGWGDEQFFGPGTRLTVL.

The chain employs TRBV7-6 and TRBJ2-2, with a weak D call TRBD1 (5 bases). The CDR3 is 15 amino acids. The germline V gene has CDR1 SGHVS and CDR2 FNYEAQ. V lost 6 bases to trimming and J lost 5 bases, with 16 bases between them. The CDR3, as DNA: TGTGCCAGCAGAATCACTGACAAGGGGACCGGGGAGCTGTTTTTT. Its translation is CASRITDKGTGELFF.

The chain couples TRBV6-5 to TRBJ1-5; no reliable D call. From germline, CDR1 is MNHEY and CDR2 SVGAGI. The V end was cut by 6 bases, the J end by 5 bases, with 11 bases between. The CDR3 length is 13 residues. CDR3 DNA: TGTGCCAGCAGCCTCGATGAGTATCAGCCCCAGCATTTT. Its protein is CASSLDEYQPQHF.

The chain joins TRBV6-1 to TRBJ2-7, with TRBD1 matching 9 bases. V trimming: 5 bases; J trimming: 4 bases; junction bases outside the gene matches: 6. Germline lookup yields CDR1 MNHNS and CDR2 SASEGT. CDR3 length: 14 amino acids. The CDR3 reads CASSTGDRGYEQYF. As DNA, the CDR3 is TGTGCCAGCAGTACGGGAGACAGGGGGTACGAGCAGTACTTC.

The chain recombines TRBV7-9 with TRBJ1-6; possible D gene TRBD1, 6 bases. Germline V gene data show CDR1 as SEHNR and CDR2 as FQNEAQ (reference sequence). The ends were cut back, 5 bases at V and 7 bases at J, with 15 bases in the middle. This CDR3 is built from 15 residues. The CDR3 is CASSRRQVLNSPLHF. The CDR3 DNA reads TGTGCCAGCAGCAGGCGACAGGTCCTAAATTCACCCCTCCACTTT.

The V call is TRBV10-3, the J call TRBJ1-1, with D maybe TRBD1 (5 bases). V shed 0 bases and J shed 0 bases, with 8 bases lying between them. This CDR3 is 15 amino acids long. Germline CDR1 ENHRY, CDR2 SYGVKD. CDR3 residues: CAISESQVMNTEAFF. The DNA for the CDR3 is TGTGCCATCAGTGAGTCACAGGTGATGAACACTGAAGCTTTCTTT.

This chain uses TRBV15 with TRBJ2-3; weak D call: TRBD2 (6 bases). Trimming left V 4 bases short and J 4 bases short, with 18 bases between. Per germline, CDR1 LNHNV and CDR2 YYDKDF (reference sequence). The CDR3 length is 16 residues. CDR3 sequence: CATSKFWLAEADTQYF. CDR3 in DNA: TGTGCCACCAGCAAGTTCTGGTTAGCGGAAGCAGATACGCAGTATTTT.

This rearrangement joins TRBV18 to TRBJ1-4; perhaps TRBD1 as D (6 bases). The germline V and J ends were trimmed by 1 base and 7 bases, with 16 bases remaining between them. The CDR3 contains 16 residues. Germline CDR1 reads KGHSH; CDR2 reads LQKENI. This CDR3 reads CASSPLVAGVSEKLFF. In DNA form, the CDR3 reads TGTGCCAGCTCACCACTTGTGGCAGGGGTTTCTGAAAAACTGTTTTTT.

This rearrangement joins TRBV4-3 to TRBJ1-2; D not certain. This CDR3 region has 14 residues. Trimming pared 0 bases from V and 8 bases from J, leaving 13 bases between. Germline-derived CDR1 and CDR2 are LGHNA and YSLEER. CDR3 bases: TGCGCCAGCAGCCAAGATGGCCCTAAGAGGGGCTACACCTTC. It codes for CASSQDGPKRGYTF.

This rearrangement joins TRBV14 to TRBJ2-1, with 10 bases identical to TRBD2. Germline assignment: CDR1 SGHDN and CDR2 FVKESK. V lost 0 bases and J lost 6; bases outside the gene matches: 5. CDR3 length equals 16 residues. In DNA, the CDR3 is TGTGCCAGCAGCCAAGATTTCAGCGGGGGGGGCAATGAGCAGTTCTTC. Translation gives CASSQDFSGGGNEQFF.

The chain combines TRBV6-5 with TRBJ1-5; D is uncertain. The germline V gene encodes CDR1 MNHEY and CDR2 SVGAGI. V was pared by 2 bases and J by 7 bases, with 12 bases between. The CDR3 has 14 residues. The CDR3 nucleotides are TGTGCCAGCAGTTACGGGCTCACCGTACAGCCCCAGCATTTT. Its protein is CASSYGLTVQPQHF.